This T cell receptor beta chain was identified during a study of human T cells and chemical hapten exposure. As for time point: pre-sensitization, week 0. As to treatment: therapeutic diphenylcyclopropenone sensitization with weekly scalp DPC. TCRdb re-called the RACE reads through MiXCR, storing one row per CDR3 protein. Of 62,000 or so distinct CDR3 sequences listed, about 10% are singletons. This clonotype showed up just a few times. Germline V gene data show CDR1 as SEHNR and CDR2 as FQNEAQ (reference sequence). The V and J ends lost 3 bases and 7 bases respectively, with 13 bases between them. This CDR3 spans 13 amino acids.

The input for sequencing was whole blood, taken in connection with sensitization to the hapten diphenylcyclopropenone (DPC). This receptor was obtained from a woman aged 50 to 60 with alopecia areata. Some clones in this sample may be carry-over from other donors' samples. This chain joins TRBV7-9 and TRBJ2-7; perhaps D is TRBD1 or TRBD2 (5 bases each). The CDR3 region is CASSLSGPREQYF. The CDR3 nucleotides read TGTGCCAGCAGCTTGTCGGGACCGCGAGAGCAGTACTTC.